The text below deals with one TCR beta chain. The data were taken from a study of blood T cell repertoires in COVID-19. Overall study context: Donors in the United States, Italy and Spain gave samples during acute or convalescent COVID-19. Nucleic acid was either cDNA or gDNA, and it came from T cells, B-cell-depleted T cells, or PBMCs.

V shed 2 bases, J shed 2 bases, and the junction held 15 bases outside the gene matches. Germline lookup yields CDR1 MNHGY and CDR2 SVAAGI. The CDR3 spans 19 residues. During active infection, Seattle patients enrolled and were then monitored through disease. Original processing methods: The authors estimated nucleated cell counts from reference gene primer amplification. Profiling relied on immunoSEQ multiplex PCR, and the TCRdb table lists in-frame clones only, not all of them. D and trimming come from the DNA, and the V and J calls and clone size come from that table. The repertoire holds more than 150,000 clones, with around 87% as singletons.

This TCR was sampled from a woman aged 70-85 years with COVID-19, enrolled during active disease. Sample: peripheral blood. The rearrangement joins TRBV6-9 to TRBJ2-7; TRBD2 agrees at 10 bases. The CDR3 loop reads CASSYPPLRTSGRTYEQYF. Here the CDR3 DNA reads TGTGCCAGCAGTTATCCCCCCCTAAGGACTAGCGGACGAACCTACGAGCAGTACTTC.